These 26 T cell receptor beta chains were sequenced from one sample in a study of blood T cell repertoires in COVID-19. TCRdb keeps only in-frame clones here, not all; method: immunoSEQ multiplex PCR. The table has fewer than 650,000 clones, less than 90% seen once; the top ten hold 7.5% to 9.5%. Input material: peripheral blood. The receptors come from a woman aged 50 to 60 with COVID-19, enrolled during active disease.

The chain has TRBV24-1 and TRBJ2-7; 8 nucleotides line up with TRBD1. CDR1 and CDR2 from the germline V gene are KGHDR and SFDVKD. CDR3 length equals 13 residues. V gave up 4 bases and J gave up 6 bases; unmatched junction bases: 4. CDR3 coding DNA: TGTGCCACCAGTGACCGAGACAGGGGCGAGCAGTACTTC. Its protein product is CATSDRDRGEQYF.

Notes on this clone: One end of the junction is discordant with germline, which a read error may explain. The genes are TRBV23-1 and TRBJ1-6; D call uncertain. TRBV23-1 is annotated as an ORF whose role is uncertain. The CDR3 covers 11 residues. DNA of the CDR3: TGCGCCAGCAGTCAATCTTTTGCGGAGACCTTT. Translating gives CASSQSFAETF.

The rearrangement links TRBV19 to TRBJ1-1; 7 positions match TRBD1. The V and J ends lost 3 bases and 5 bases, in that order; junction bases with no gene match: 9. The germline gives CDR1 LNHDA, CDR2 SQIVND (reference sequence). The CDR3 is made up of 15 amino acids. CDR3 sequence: CASSMDDRVRTEAFF. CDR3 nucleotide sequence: TGTGCCAGTAGTATGGACGACAGGGTGCGAACTGAAGCTTTCTTT.

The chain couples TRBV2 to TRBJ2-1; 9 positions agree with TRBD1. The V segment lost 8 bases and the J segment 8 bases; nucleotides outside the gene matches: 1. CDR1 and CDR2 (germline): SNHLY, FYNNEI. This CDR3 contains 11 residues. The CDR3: CASGQGYEQFF. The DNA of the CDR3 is TGTGCCAGCGGACAGGGGTATGAGCAGTTCTTC.

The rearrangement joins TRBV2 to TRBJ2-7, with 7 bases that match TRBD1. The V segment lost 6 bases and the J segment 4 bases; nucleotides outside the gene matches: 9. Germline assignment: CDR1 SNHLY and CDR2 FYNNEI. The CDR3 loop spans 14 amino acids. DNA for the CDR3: TGTGCCAGCAGAGAGGGGGCCCCTCGGTACGAGCAGTACTTC. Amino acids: CASREGAPRYEQYF.

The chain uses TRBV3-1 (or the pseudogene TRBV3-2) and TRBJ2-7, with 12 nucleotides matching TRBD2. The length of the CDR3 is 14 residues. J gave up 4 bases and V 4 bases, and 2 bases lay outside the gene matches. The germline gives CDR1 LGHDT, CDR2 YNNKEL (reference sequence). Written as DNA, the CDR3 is TGTGCCAGCAGCCGACTAGCGGGGGCTTACGAGCAGTACTTC. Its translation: CASSRLAGAYEQYF.

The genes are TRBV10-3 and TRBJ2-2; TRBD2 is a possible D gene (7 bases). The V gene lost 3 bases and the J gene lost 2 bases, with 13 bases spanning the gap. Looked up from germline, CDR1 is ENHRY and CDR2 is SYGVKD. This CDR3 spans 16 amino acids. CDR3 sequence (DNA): TGTGCCATCAGTGAAGGGGCGGGGGCTAACACCGGGGAGCTGTTTTTT. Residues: CAISEGAGANTGELFF.

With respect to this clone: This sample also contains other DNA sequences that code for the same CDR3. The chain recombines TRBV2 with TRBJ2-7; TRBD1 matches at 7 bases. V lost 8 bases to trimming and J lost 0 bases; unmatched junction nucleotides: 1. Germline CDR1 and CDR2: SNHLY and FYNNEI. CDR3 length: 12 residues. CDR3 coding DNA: TGTGCCAGCCGGGACAGCTCCTACGAGCAGTACTTC. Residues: CASRDSSYEQYF.

CDR3 sequence: CASSYWGQGPEAFF. DNA of the CDR3: TGTGCCAGCAGTTACTGGGGACAGGGTCCTGAAGCTTTCTTT. The chain carries TRBV6-6 and TRBJ1-1; 9 bases match TRBD1. CDR3 size: 14 residues. V lost 1 base, J lost 6 bases, and 3 bases stayed unmatched. CDR1 and CDR2 from the germline V gene are MNHNY and SVGAGI (reference sequence).

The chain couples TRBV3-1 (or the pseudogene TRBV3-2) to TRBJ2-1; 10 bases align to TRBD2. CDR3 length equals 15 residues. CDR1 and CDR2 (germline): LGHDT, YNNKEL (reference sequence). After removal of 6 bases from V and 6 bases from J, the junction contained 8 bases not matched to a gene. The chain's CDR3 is CASRPLAGAGNEQFF. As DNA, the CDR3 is TGTGCCAGCAGACCCCTAGCGGGGGCCGGCAATGAGCAGTTCTTC.

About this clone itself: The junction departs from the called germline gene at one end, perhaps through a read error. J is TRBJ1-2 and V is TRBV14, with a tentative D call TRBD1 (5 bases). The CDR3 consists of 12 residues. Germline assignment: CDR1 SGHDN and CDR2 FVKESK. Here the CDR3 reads CASSQVRDGYTF. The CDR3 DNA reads TGTGCCAGCAGCCAAGTCAGGGATGGGTACACCTTC.

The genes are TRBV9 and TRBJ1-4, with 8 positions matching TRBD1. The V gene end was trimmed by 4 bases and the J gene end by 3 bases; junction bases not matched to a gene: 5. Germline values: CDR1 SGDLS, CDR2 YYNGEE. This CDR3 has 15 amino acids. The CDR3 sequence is CASSSDRGSNEKLFF. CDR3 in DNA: TGTGCCAGCAGCTCCGACAGGGGTTCTAATGAAAAACTGTTTTTT.

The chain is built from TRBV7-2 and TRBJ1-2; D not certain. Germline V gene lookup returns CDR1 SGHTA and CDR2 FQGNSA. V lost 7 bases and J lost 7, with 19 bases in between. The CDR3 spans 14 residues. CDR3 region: CASTPARGGGGYTF. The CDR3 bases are TGTGCCAGCACCCCGGCGAGAGGAGGAGGTGGCTACACCTTC.

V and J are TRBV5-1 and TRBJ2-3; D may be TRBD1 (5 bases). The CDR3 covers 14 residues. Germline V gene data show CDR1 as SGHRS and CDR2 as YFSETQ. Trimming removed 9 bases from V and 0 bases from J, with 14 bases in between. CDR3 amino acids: CATAEGASTDTQYF. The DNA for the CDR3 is TGCGCCACTGCGGAAGGGGCGAGCACAGATACGCAGTATTTT.

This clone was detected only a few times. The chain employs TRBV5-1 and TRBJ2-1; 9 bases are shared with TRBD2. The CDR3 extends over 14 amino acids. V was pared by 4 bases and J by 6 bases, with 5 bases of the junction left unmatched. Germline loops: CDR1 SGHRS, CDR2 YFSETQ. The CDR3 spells CASSTGTSFNEQFF. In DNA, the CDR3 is TGCGCCAGCAGCACCGGGACTAGCTTCAATGAGCAGTTCTTC.

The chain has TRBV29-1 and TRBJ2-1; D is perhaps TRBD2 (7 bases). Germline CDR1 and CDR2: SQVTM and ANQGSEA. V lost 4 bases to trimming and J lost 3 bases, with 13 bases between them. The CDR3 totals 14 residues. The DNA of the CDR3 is TGCAGCGTTGGGGGGGGGCAGAGCTACAATGAGCAGTTCTTC. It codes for CSVGGGQSYNEQFF.

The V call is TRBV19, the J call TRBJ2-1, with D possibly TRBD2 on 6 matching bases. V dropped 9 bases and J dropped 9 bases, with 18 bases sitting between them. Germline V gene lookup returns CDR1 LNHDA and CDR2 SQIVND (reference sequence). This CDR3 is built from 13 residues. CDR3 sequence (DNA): TGTGCCAGCCAGGATGCTAGCGACACTGAGCAGTTCTTC. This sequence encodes CASQDASDTEQFF.

The CDR3 spells CASSPRDRGLANTEAFF. CDR3 nucleotide sequence: TGTGCCAGCAGCCCCCGGGACAGGGGGCTCGCGAACACTGAAGCTTTCTTT. V is TRBV7-9 and J is TRBJ1-1; 12 bases match TRBD1. The V segment lost 5 bases and the J segment 1 base; nucleotides outside the gene matches: 8. This CDR3 has 17 amino acids. Germline V CDR1 and CDR2: SEHNR, FQNEAQ (reference sequence).

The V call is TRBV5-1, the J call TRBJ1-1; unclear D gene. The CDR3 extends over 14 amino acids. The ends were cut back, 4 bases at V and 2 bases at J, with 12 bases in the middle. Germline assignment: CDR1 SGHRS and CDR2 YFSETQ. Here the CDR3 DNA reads TGCGCCAGCAGCCCGCGGAGGGCCAACACTGAAGCTTTCTTT. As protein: CASSPRRANTEAFF.

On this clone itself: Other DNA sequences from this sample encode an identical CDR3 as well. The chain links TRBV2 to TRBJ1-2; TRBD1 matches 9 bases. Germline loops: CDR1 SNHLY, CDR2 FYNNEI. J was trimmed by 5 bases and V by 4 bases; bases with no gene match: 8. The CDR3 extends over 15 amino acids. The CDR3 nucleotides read TGTGCCAGCAGTGTCTATACGGGACAGGGATATGGCTACACCTTC. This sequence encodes CASSVYTGQGYGYTF.

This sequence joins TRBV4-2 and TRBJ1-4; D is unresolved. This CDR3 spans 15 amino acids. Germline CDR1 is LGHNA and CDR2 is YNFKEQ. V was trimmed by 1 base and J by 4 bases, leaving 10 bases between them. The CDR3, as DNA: TGTGCCAGCAGCCAAGTAGAGGCAAGTAATGAAAAACTGTTTTTT. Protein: CASSQVEASNEKLFF.

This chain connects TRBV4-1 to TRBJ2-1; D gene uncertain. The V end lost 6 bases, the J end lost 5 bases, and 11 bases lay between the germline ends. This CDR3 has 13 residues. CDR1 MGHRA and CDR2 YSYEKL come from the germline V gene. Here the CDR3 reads CASRLTPNNEQFF. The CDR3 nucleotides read TGCGCCAGCAGACTGACACCAAACAATGAGCAGTTCTTC.

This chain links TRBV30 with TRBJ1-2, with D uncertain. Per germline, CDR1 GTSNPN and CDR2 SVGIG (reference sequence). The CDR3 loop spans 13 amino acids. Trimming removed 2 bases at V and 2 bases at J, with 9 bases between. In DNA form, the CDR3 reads TGTGCCTGGAGTAAGGGAGGAAACTATGGCTACACCTTC. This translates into CAWSKGGNYGYTF.

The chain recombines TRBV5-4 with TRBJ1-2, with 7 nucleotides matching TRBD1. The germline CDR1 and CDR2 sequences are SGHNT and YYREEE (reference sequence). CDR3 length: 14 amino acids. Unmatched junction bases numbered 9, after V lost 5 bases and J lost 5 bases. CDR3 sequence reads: CASSYGTAHYGYTF. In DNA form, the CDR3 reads TGTGCCAGCAGTTATGGGACAGCGCATTATGGCTACACCTTC.

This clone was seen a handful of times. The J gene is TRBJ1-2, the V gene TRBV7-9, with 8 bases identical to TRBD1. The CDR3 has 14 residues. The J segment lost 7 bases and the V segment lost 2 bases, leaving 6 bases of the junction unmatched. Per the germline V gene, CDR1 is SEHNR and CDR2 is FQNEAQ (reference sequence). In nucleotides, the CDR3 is TGTGCCAGCAGCTTAATGGGACAGGTTTCTGGCTACACCTTC. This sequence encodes CASSLMGQVSGYTF.

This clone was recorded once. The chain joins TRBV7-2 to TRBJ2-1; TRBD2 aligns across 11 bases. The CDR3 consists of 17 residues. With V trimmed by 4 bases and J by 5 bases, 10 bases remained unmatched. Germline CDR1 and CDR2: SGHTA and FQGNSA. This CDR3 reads CASSSSLLAGADNEQFF. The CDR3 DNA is TGTGCCAGCAGCTCCTCATTACTAGCGGGGGCCGACAATGAGCAGTTCTTC.